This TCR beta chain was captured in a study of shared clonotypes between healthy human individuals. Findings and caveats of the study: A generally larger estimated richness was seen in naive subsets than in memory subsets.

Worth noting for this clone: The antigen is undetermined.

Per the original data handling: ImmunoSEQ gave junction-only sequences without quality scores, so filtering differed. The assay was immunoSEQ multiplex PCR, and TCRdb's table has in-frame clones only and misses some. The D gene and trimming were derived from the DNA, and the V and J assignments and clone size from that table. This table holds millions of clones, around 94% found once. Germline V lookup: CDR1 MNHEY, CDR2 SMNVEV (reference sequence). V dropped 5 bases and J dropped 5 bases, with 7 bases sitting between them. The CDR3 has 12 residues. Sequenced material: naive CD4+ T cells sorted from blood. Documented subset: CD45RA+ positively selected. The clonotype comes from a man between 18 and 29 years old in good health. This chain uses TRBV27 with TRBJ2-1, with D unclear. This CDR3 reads CASSEWNNEQFF. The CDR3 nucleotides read TGTGCCAGCAGTGAGTGGAACAATGAGCAGTTCTTC.